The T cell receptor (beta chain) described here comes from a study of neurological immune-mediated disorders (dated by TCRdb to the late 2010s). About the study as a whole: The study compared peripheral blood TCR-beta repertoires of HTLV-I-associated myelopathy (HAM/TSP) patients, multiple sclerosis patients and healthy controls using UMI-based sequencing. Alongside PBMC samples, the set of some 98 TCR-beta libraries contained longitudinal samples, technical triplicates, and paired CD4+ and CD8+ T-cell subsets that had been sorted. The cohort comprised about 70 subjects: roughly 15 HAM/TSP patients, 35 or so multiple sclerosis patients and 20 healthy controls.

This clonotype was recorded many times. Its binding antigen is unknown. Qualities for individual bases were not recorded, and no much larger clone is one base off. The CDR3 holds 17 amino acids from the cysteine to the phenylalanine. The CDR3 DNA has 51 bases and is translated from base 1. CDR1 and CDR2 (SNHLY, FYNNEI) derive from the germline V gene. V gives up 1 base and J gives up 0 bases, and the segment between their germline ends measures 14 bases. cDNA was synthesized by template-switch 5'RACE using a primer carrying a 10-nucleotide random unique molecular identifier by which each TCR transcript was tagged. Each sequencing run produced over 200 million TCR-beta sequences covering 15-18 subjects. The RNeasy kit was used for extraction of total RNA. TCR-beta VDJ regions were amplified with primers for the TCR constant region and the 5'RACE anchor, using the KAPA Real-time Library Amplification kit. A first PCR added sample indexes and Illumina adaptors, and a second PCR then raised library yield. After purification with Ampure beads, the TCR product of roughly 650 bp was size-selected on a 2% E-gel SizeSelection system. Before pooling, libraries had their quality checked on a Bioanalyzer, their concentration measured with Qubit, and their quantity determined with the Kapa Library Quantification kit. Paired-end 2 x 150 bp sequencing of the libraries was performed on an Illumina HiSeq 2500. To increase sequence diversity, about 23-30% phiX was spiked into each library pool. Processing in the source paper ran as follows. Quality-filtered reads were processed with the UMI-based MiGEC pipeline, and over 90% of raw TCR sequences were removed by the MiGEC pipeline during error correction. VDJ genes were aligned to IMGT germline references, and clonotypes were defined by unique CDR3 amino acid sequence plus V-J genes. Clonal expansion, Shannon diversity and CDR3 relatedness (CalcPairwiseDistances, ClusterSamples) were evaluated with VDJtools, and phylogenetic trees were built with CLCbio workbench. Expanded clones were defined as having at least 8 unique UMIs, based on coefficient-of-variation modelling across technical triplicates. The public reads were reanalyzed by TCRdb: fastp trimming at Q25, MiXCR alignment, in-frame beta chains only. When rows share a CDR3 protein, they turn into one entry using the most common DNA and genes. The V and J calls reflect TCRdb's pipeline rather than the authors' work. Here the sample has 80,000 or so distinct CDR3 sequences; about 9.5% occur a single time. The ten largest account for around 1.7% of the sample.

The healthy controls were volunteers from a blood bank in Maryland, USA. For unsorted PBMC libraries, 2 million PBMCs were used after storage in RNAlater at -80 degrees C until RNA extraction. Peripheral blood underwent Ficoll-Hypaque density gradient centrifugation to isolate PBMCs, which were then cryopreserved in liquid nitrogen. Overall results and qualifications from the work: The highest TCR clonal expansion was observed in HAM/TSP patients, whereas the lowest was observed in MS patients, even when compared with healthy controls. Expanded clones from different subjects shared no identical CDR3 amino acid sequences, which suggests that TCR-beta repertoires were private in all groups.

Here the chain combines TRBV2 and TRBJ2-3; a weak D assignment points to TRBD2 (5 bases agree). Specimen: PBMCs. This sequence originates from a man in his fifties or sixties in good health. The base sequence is TGTGCCAGCAGTGAAGACCGGGGTTGGATTAGCACAGATACGCAGTATTTT. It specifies CASSEDRGWISTDTQYF.